The 13 T cell receptor beta chains below come from one sample, sequenced in a study of T-cell reconstitution after alpha-beta-depleted transplantation in children. Construction of the TCRbeta library involved unique molecular identifiers. TCRdb used MiXCR to reprocess the PCR reads, holding one entry per CDR3 protein. The sample includes roughly 17,000 distinct CDR3 sequences, around an eighth seen only once; the top ten take approximately 64%. Sample: PBMCs, mostly from graft donor cells, taken 180 days after TCRalphabeta/CD19-depleted stem cell transplant. The receptors shown here come from a boy in the first two years of life who had a stem cell transplant for Wiskott-Aldrich syndrome, so the T cells may come from the graft donor.

This clonotype was picked up many times. The chain links TRBV7-9 to TRBJ2-6; 7 nucleotides match TRBD1. Germline assignment: CDR1 SEHNR and CDR2 FQNEAQ (reference sequence). This CDR3 is built from 19 residues. The J segment lost 0 bases and the V segment lost 2 bases, leaving 10 bases of the junction unmatched. CDR3 protein: CASSLLETGESSGANVLTF. The CDR3, as DNA: TGTGCCAGCAGCTTACTCGAAACAGGGGAAAGCTCTGGGGCCAACGTCCTGACTTTC.

This clonotype was detected ten times or more. This chain links TRBV6-1 with TRBJ2-1; 7 positions agree with TRBD1. V was pared by 4 bases and J by 2 bases, with 5 bases of the junction left unmatched. The CDR3 spans 15 residues. Per the germline V gene, CDR1 is MNHNS and CDR2 is SASEGT. The CDR3 region has the DNA TGTGCCAGCAGTGCCGGGACAGCGGCCTACAATGAGCAGTTCTTC. It translates to CASSAGTAAYNEQFF.

In this sample, this clonotype turned up many times. The V gene is TRBV7-2, the J gene TRBJ2-3; no definite D call. The V and J ends lost 3 bases and 1 base respectively, with 11 bases between them. The length of the CDR3 is 15 residues. From germline, CDR1 is SGHTA and CDR2 FQGNSA. CDR3: CASSFPLSGTDTQYF. The DNA of the CDR3 is TGTGCCAGCAGCTTTCCCCTCTCAGGCACAGATACGCAGTATTTT.

The sample holds a few counts of this clonotype. The chain recombines TRBV11-2 with TRBJ2-1; no reliable D call. Germline V gene lookup returns CDR1 SGHAT and CDR2 FQNNGV. Trimming took off 2 bases at V and 10 bases at J, with 9 bases between the two ends. This CDR3 has 12 residues. CDR3 protein: CASSLQVSEQFF. CDR3 DNA: TGTGCCAGCAGCTTACAAGTGTCAGAGCAGTTCTTC. Filled out from reference TRBV11-2 and TRBJ2-1, the complete variable domain reads EAGVAQSPRYKIIEKRQSVAFWCNPISGHATLYWYQQILGQGPKLLIQFQNNGVVDDSQLPKDRFSAERLKGVDSTLKIQPAKLEDSAVYLCASSLQVSEQFFGPGTRLTVL.

The chain uses TRBV19 and TRBJ2-2, with D perhaps being TRBD1 or TRBD2 (5 bases each). V was clipped by 5 bases and J by 3 bases, with 10 bases between them. The germline V gene encodes CDR1 LNHDA and CDR2 SQIVND (reference sequence). This CDR3 is 14 amino acids long. Here the CDR3 DNA reads TGTGCCAGTAGTTCCTGGGGGTACACCGGGGAGCTGTTTTTT. This gives the protein CASSSWGYTGELFF.

This clonotype was observed a handful of times. The chain is built from TRBV4-2 and TRBJ2-3; 12 nucleotides agree with TRBD2. Germline V CDR1 and CDR2: LGHNA, YNFKEQ. J was trimmed by 5 bases and V by 0 bases; bases with no gene match: 3. There are 16 residues in the CDR3. The CDR3 nucleotides are TGTGCCAGCAGCCAAGAGACTAGCGGGGGAGGAGATACGCAGTATTTT. Residues: CASSQETSGGGDTQYF.

This clonotype was counted only a few times. CDR3 DNA sequence: TGCAGTGCCCCTCCCGAGACAGCTAGCACAGATACGCAGTATTTT. As protein: CSAPPETASTDTQYF. The V gene is TRBV20-1, the J gene TRBJ2-3; D is possibly TRBD1 (5 bases). The V gene's germline CDR1 is DFQATT and CDR2 SNEGSKA (reference sequence). The CDR3 has 15 amino acids. V lost 6 bases and J lost 0, with 16 bases in between.

This clonotype has ten or more counts. This chain joins TRBV7-9 and TRBJ2-5; the match to TRBD2 covers 12 bases. Germline trimming cut 5 bases from V and 5 bases from J; bases unmatched to any gene: 12. From germline, CDR1 is SEHNR and CDR2 FQNEAQ (reference sequence). CDR3 size: 17 residues. CDR3 protein: CASSPGLAGLLPETQYF. The DNA for the CDR3 is TGTGCCAGCAGCCCAGGACTAGCGGGGCTCCTCCCGGAGACCCAGTACTTC.

The sample holds many counts of this clonotype. This chain joins TRBV24-1 and TRBJ2-1, with 9 bases fitting TRBD2. This CDR3 comprises 16 residues. V was pared by 3 bases and J by 5 bases, with 7 bases of the junction left unmatched. Per germline, CDR1 KGHDR and CDR2 SFDVKD. The CDR3 region has the DNA TGTGCCACCAGTGATGTTAGCGGGAGTACCCACAATGAGCAGTTCTTC. Translating gives CATSDVSGSTHNEQFF.

V usage is TRBV18 and J usage is TRBJ2-1; D remains ambiguous. Germline values: CDR1 KGHSH, CDR2 LQKENI. The V and J ends lost 2 bases and 8 bases respectively, with 10 bases between them. CDR3 length equals 13 residues. The DNA for the CDR3 is TGTGCCAGCTCACCAATCATGTGGGATGAGCAGTTCTTC. Its translation is CASSPIMWDEQFF.

The chain recombines TRBV20-1 with TRBJ1-4; D is possibly TRBD1 (5 bases). The germline V and J ends were trimmed by 4 bases and 6 bases, with 12 bases remaining between them. The CDR3 length is 13 residues. Germline values: CDR1 DFQATT, CDR2 SNEGSKA (reference sequence). This chain's CDR3 is CSAKVDSHEKLFF. The DNA of the CDR3 is TGCAGTGCTAAGGTCGACAGTCATGAAAAACTGTTTTTT.

There are many counts of this clonotype. This sequence joins TRBV10-3 and TRBJ2-7, with TRBD2 as a possible D gene (5 bases). This CDR3 has 17 amino acids. Germline V gives CDR1 ENHRY, CDR2 SYGVKD. V was clipped by 7 bases and J by 0 bases, with 22 bases between them. The chain's CDR3 is CAIIGLSPYSFSYEQYF. As DNA, the CDR3 is TGTGCCATCATAGGACTCTCACCATACTCCTTCTCCTACGAGCAGTACTTC.

At least ten counts were recorded for this clonotype. The chain uses TRBV5-1 and TRBJ2-7; the match to TRBD2 covers 15 bases. Germline CDR1 reads SGHRS; CDR2 reads YFSETQ. The length of the CDR3 is 19 residues. Trimming took 2 bases from V and 2 from J; bases not matched to a gene: 11. The CDR3 nucleotides read TGCGCCAGCAGCTTCGTCCCGGGACTAGCGGGAGGACCTGCCTACGAGCAGTACTTC. Its translation: CASSFVPGLAGGPAYEQYF. Variable domain in full (rest from reference TRBV5-1 and TRBJ2-7): KAGVTQTPRYLIKTRGQQVTLSCSPISGHRSVSWYQQTPGQGLQFLFEYFSETQRNKGNFPGRFSGRQFSNSRSEMNVSTLELGDSALYLCASSFVPGLAGGPAYEQYFGPGTRLTVT.